This paragraph covers one TCR beta chain sequence. The germline gives CDR1 MNHEY, CDR2 SVGAGI. Trimming took off 6 bases at V and 4 bases at J, with 16 bases between the two ends. The CDR3 spans 14 residues. Profiled with immunoSEQ multiplex PCR; TCRdb holds only in-frame clones, not every one. This sample carries 40,000 or so clones, roughly 86% of them seen once, and the ten largest clones take about 12%. Time point denoted: peripheral blood 6 weeks after treatment start. This record belongs to a study of PD-L1 blockade in urothelial cancer. The sample in question was PBMCs, obtained around atezolizumab (anti-PD-L1) treatment. The chain has TRBV6-5 and TRBJ2-7; D might be TRBD1 (5 bases). This sequence was found in a man in his sixties with urothelial cancer. CDR3 sequence reads: CASSLLRGDYEQYF. CDR3 in DNA: TGTGCCAGCAGCCTCCTAAGGGGCGATTACGAGCAGTACTTC.